This T cell receptor beta chain was sequenced during a study of spatial heterogeneity in lung cancer. The time point here: sample taken at primary tumor resection. Material for sequencing was whole RNA from tumor, nontumor lung or frozen PBMC, left unsorted. This clonotype turned up a few times. Antigen unknown. The junction had 8 bases not matched to a gene; V was cut back by 4 bases and J by 12 bases. Germline V gene lookup returns CDR1 LNHNV and CDR2 YYDKDF (reference sequence). The CDR3 has 15 amino acids. TCRdb reprocessed the 5' RACE reads via MiXCR and lists one record per CDR3 protein. The sample has over 25,000 distinct CDR3 sequences; less than 9% are singletons. Study-wide findings and caveats: Counts that tracked tumor mutation counts were those of expanded intratumoral alpha and beta TCRs.

The J gene is TRBJ2-6, the V gene TRBV15; 11 bases fit TRBD1. This sample comprised lung tumor tissue, obtained at surgery. This TCR was sampled from a male donor with early-stage non-small cell lung cancer. CDR3 sequence reads: CATSTFAGTGGVLTF. DNA of the CDR3: TGTGCCACCAGCACCTTTGCCGGGACAGGGGGCGTCCTGACTTTC. Drawing the rest from reference TRBV15 and TRBJ2-6, the complete variable domain is DAMVIQNPRYQVTQFGKPVTLSCSQTLNHNVMYWYQQKSSQAPKLLFHYYDKDFNNEADTPDNFQSRRPNTSFCFLDIRSPGLGDTAMYLCATSTFAGTGGVLTFGAGSRLTVL.